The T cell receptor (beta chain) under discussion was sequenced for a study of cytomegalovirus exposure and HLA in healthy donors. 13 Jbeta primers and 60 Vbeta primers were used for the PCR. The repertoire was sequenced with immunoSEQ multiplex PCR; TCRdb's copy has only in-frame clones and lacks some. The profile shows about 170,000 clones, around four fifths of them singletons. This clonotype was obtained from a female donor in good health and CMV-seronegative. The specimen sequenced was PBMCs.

CDR3 in amino acids: CASSLPGGAQKYNEQFF. As DNA, the CDR3 is TGTGCCAGCAGCTTACCCGGGGGGGCCCAAAAATACAATGAGCAGTTCTTC. The chain joins TRBV5-4 to TRBJ2-1, with 8 bases that match TRBD2. V dropped 2 bases and J dropped 4; count of bases not matched to a gene: 11. The CDR3 spans 17 residues. Germline V lookup: CDR1 SGHNT, CDR2 YYREEE (reference sequence).